This TCR beta chain is drawn from a study of CD8 T cells in Susac syndrome (dated by TCRdb to between 2018 and 2021). Describing the broader study: Of the Susac syndrome patients who were sequenced, over five had clinically active disease and roughly eight were in clinical remission. At blood withdrawal, Susac syndrome patients were therapy-naive, treated with corticosteroids (with IVIg additionally given to some), or treated with IVIg alone. Whether CD8+ T cell activation and differentiation in Susac syndrome was antigen driven was tested using repertoire sequencing.

Worth noting for this clonotype: Its antigen is still unknown. No base qualities exist here, and no much larger clone lies one base off it.

The paper as a whole reports these results and caveats: In the CD4+ T cell repertoire of Susac syndrome patients, clonal expansion was not detected. The study acknowledged that relatively few individuals were included in the TCR sequencing and HLA analysis.

RNA was extracted using the RNeasy kit, and roughly 0.45 to 1 ug of the RNA was reverse transcribed with random hexamers. TCR beta CDR3 regions were amplified with the immunoSEQ multiplex PCR assay covering 54 Vbeta and 13 Jbeta segments. PCR amplification bias was corrected using a synthetic template baseline for primer optimization and computational correction. As for how the authors treated the data: Reads were annotated to V, D and J genes per IMGT and analyzed with immunoSEQ Analyzer, keeping only productive sequences. Clonality was computed as one minus Shannon entropy normalized by log2 of the number of productive unique sequences. For each patient and control, public and private clones were evaluated among the 100 most prevalent clones. Susac-specific clones were defined as absent from healthy and MS cohorts, approximately 1,000 published viral clones and other ImmuneACCESS disease sequences. The raw public data were reprocessed by TCRdb itself: fastp quality trimming at Q25, MiXCR clonotype calling, in-frame beta chains only. All rows with the same CDR3 protein become a single entry with the most common DNA and genes. What appears here as the V and J calls and clone size reflects TCRdb's work, not the paper's. This sample has 150,000 to 180,000 distinct CDR3 sequences in its table, and 85% to 95% of those were observed once. Around 0.15% of the sample is held by the ten biggest clonotypes.

Counted from cysteine to phenylalanine, this CDR3 has 13 amino acids. Left in the record is the CDR3 DNA by itself, 39 bases read in frame from the first base. According to the germline V gene (reference sequence), CDR1 reads DFQATT and CDR2 reads SNEGSKA. V is pruned by 6 bases and J by 2 bases, leaving 6 bases of the junction without a gene match. High-throughput TCR beta sequencing profiled peripheral blood CD8+ and CD4+ T cells from healthy donors, Susac syndrome patients and multiple sclerosis patients. The Susac syndrome patients fulfilled recently defined diagnostic criteria for either definite or probable disease. Bulk CD8+ and CD4+ T cells were purified magnetically by negative isolation, whereas CD8+ TEMRA cells were enriched by FACS. Blood was drawn into EDTA tubes, processed within 24 hours, and PBMCs were isolated by density gradient centrifugation. PBMCs intended for TCR sequencing were cryopreserved in liquid nitrogen and were subsequently thawed in a 37 degrees C water bath. The sorted or isolated CD4+, CD8+ and CD8+ TEMRA cells had a purity of 90% or higher.

The sequenced material came from CD4+ T cells from PBMCs. The TCR sequence derives from a human donor with Susac syndrome. The chain is assembled from TRBV20-1 and TRBJ1-1, and TRBD1 matches 7 of the central bases. The CDR3 in this case is CSALGGHNTEAFF. The DNA is TGCAGTGCGCTAGGGGGCCACAACACTGAAGCTTTCTTT.